The 29 T cell receptor beta chains in this list originate from one sample, sequenced in a study of cytomegalovirus exposure and HLA in healthy donors. Researchers ran the PCR with 60 Vbeta and 13 Jbeta primers. Clones were sequenced by immunoSEQ multiplex PCR, and TCRdb holds only the in-frame ones, with some missing. Here the sample spans roughly 180,000 clones, approximately 72% being singletons. Sequencing was carried out using PBMCs. The origin of the receptors is a female donor in good health and CMV-seronegative.

The chain is built from TRBV29-1 and TRBJ1-2; D call uncertain. V was trimmed by 6 bases and J by 4 bases, leaving 24 bases between them. Per germline, CDR1 SQVTM and CDR2 ANQGSEA. The CDR3 covers 16 residues. For the CDR3, the DNA is TGCAGCGTCCGGCCCGCCGAGGGCTGGCGATCCTATGGCTACACCTTC. It is translated as CSVRPAEGWRSYGYTF.

V and J are TRBV12-5 and TRBJ1-6; 7 positions agree with TRBD1. Unmatched junction bases numbered 6, after V lost 6 bases and J lost 4 bases. This CDR3 is built from 15 residues. CDR1 and CDR2 from the germline V gene are LGHNT and FRNRAP. The CDR3 DNA reads TGTGCTAGTGGGCTGGGGGACAGTTATAATTCACCCCTCCACTTT. Protein sequence: CASGLGDSYNSPLHF.

This clone was counted a few times. CDR3 nucleotides: TGTGCCAGCAGTGGGGCACAGGGGCGCCAGCCCCAGCATTTT. Translation gives CASSGAQGRQPQHF. The chain is built from TRBV2 and TRBJ1-5, with TRBD1 matching 7 bases. Looked up from germline, CDR1 is SNHLY and CDR2 is FYNNEI. CDR3 length: 14 amino acids. V trimming: 4 bases; J trimming: 7 bases; junction bases outside the gene matches: 7. Full variable domain (rest looked up from reference TRBV2 and TRBJ1-5): EPEVTQTPSHQVTQMGQEVILRCVPISNHLYFYWYRQILGQKVEFLVSFYNNEISEKSEIFDDQFSVERPDGSNFTLKIRSTKLEDSAMYFCASSGAQGRQPQHFGDGTRLSIL.

The rearrangement uses TRBV14 and TRBJ2-3; 8 nucleotides match TRBD2. J was trimmed by 4 bases and V by 1 base; bases with no gene match: 16. CDR1 SGHDN and CDR2 FVKESK come from the germline V gene. The CDR3 loop spans 19 amino acids. CDR3: CASSQGGAAGTRGADTQYF. CDR3 DNA sequence: TGTGCCAGCAGCCAAGGAGGGGCCGCCGGGACTAGGGGGGCAGATACGCAGTATTTT.

The gene calls are TRBV19 and TRBJ1-2, with 12 bases that match TRBD1. V shed 7 bases and J 7 bases; nucleotides not matched to a gene: 7. This CDR3 contains 14 residues. Germline V lookup: CDR1 LNHDA, CDR2 SQIVND (reference sequence). The CDR3 sequence: CASMGTGGLRGYTF. The DNA for the CDR3 is TGTGCCAGTATGGGGACAGGGGGCCTTCGTGGCTACACCTTC.

The rearrangement joins TRBV19 to TRBJ1-1, with TRBD1 matching over 9 bases. The CDR3 contains 15 residues. Looked up from germline, CDR1 is LNHDA and CDR2 is SQIVND (reference sequence). With 6 bases clipped from V and 5 bases from J, the junction kept 10 bases outside the gene matches. The CDR3 DNA is TGTGCCAGTAGGATAATGCGACAGGGGGGAACTGAAGCTTTCTTT. It codes for CASRIMRQGGTEAFF. Filled out from reference TRBV19 and TRBJ1-1, the complete variable domain reads DGGITQSPKYLFRKEGQNVTLSCEQNLNHDAMYWYRQDPGQGLRLIYYSQIVNDFQKGDIAEGYSVSREKKESFPLTVTSAQKNPTAFYLCASRIMRQGGTEAFFGQGTRLTVV.

The chain recombines TRBV6-4 with TRBJ2-3, with TRBD1 as a possible D gene (5 bases). Trimming stripped 0 bases from V and 4 bases from J, with 5 bases between. This CDR3 spans 13 amino acids. The germline gives CDR1 MRHNA, CDR2 SNTAGT. CDR3 sequence: CASSDSRADTQYF. The CDR3, as DNA: TGTGCCAGCAGTGACTCCAGGGCAGATACGCAGTATTTT.

V is TRBV5-1 and J is TRBJ2-1; 12 bases agree with TRBD2. Germline CDR1 reads SGHRS; CDR2 reads YFSETQ. V dropped 4 bases and J dropped 4; count of bases not matched to a gene: 6. This CDR3 comprises 16 residues. As DNA, the CDR3 is TGCGCCAGCAGCACCGGGACTAGCGGGCAGTACAATGAGCAGTTCTTC. It is translated as CASSTGTSGQYNEQFF.

This CDR3 is CASSLTSGVGNEQFF. The DNA for the CDR3 is TGTGCCAGCAGCCTGACTAGCGGGGTGGGAAATGAGCAGTTCTTC. The chain uses TRBV9 and TRBJ2-1; TRBD2 aligns across 11 bases. Trimming took 4 bases from V and 7 from J; bases not matched to a gene: 7. The CDR3 runs 15 residues. CDR1 and CDR2 (germline): SGDLS, YYNGEE.

In its sample, this clone was seen once. The chain couples TRBV18 to TRBJ1-5; D remains ambiguous. This CDR3 has 13 residues. The V end was cut by 3 bases, the J end by 5 bases, with 8 bases between. Germline V gene sequence: CDR1 KGHSH, CDR2 LQKENI. CDR3 protein: CASSPSVDQPQHF. For the CDR3, the DNA is TGTGCCAGCTCACCGTCCGTCGATCAGCCCCAGCATTTT.

The chain carries TRBV4-3 and TRBJ1-1; D possibly corresponds to TRBD1 (6 bases). The V and J ends lost 4 bases and 7 bases respectively, with 25 bases between them. This CDR3 is built from 17 residues. Germline values: CDR1 LGHNA, CDR2 YSLEER. CDR3 residues: CASSRENRELPSIEAFF. The CDR3 DNA reads as TGCGCCAGCAGCCGTGAGAACAGGGAGTTGCCCTCCATTGAAGCTTTCTTT.

The chain joins TRBV19 to TRBJ1-2; the match to TRBD1 covers 7 bases. CDR3 size: 15 residues. The V gene end was trimmed by 6 bases and the J gene end by 4 bases; junction bases not matched to a gene: 11. Germline V gene lookup returns CDR1 LNHDA and CDR2 SQIVND (reference sequence). The DNA for the CDR3 is TGTGCCAGTAGCGATCCGGGACAGAGCTCCTATGGCTACACCTTC. Protein product: CASSDPGQSSYGYTF.

This chain joins TRBV19 and TRBJ1-5; TRBD1 is a possible D gene (5 bases). The CDR3 covers 13 residues. V gave up 6 bases and J gave up 8 bases, with 14 bases separating them. Germline V gene lookup returns CDR1 LNHDA and CDR2 SQIVND (reference sequence). The CDR3 reads CASSNQGGEPQHF. In nucleotides, the CDR3 is TGTGCCAGTAGCAATCAGGGTGGGGAGCCCCAGCATTTT.

There are a few counts of this clone. CDR3 amino acids: CASSELRGSGYTF. The CDR3 DNA reads as TGTGCCAGCAGTGAACTTCGAGGGAGTGGCTACACCTTC. The gene calls are TRBV6-1 and TRBJ1-2; no clear D gene. Per the germline V gene, CDR1 is MNHNS and CDR2 is SASEGT. The CDR3 consists of 13 residues. V lost 2 bases, J lost 7 bases, and 11 bases lay in between.

This clone was observed a single time. The J gene is TRBJ2-4, the V gene TRBV19; D is possibly TRBD2 (7 bases). The CDR3 consists of 19 residues. Between the trimmed V and J ends, which lost 5 bases and 0 bases, there was a span of 23 bases. Germline values: CDR1 LNHDA, CDR2 SQIVND (reference sequence). The CDR3 here is CASSLTGIPSGIAKNIQYF. CDR3 coding DNA: TGTGCCAGTAGTCTCACAGGGATCCCCAGCGGGATAGCCAAAAACATTCAGTACTTC.

The chain links TRBV28 to TRBJ2-1; D possibly corresponds to TRBD1 (6 bases). With 8 bases removed from V and 6 bases from J, the gap between germline ends came to 17 bases. This CDR3 is built from 14 residues. CDR1 and CDR2 (germline): MDHEN, SYDVKM. The CDR3 sequence is CASVLPGAGNEQFF. The CDR3 bases are TGTGCCAGCGTCTTACCAGGGGCTGGCAATGAGCAGTTCTTC.

The CDR3 is CASSRPGGELFF. CDR3 bases: TGTGCCAGCAGCAGACCGGGCGGGGAGCTGTTTTTT. The chain is built from TRBV11-1 and TRBJ2-2; D unclear. The CDR3 is 12 residues long. Germline CDR1 reads SGHAT; CDR2 reads FQDESV (reference sequence). The V gene lost 5 bases and the J gene lost 7 bases, with 8 bases spanning the gap.

This clone was found a few times. This chain joins TRBV9 and TRBJ2-2; tentatively, D is TRBD2 (7 bases). Germline CDR1 SGDLS, CDR2 YYNGEE. This CDR3 comprises 14 residues. V was cut by 4 bases and J by 6 bases, with 13 bases left in between. In nucleotides, the CDR3 is TGTGCCAGCAGCCCCGGGGGGCCGGCCGGGGAGCTGTTTTTT. Translating gives CASSPGGPAGELFF. The full variable domain, with the rest looked up from reference TRBV9 and TRBJ2-2, is DSGVTQTPKHLITATGQRVTLRCSPRSGDLSVYWYQQSLDQGLQFLIQYYNGEERAKGNILERFSAQQFPDLHSELNLSSLELGDSALYFCASSPGGPAGELFFGEGSRLTVL.

The chain joins TRBV11-2 to TRBJ2-5, with TRBD2 as a possible D gene (7 bases). From germline, CDR1 is SGHAT and CDR2 FQNNGV. The CDR3 contains 16 residues. Deletions cut 3 bases from V and 0 bases from J, with 14 bases between. CDR3 sequence reads: CASSFRGGMYQETQYF. The DNA of the CDR3 is TGTGCCAGCAGCTTTAGGGGGGGGATGTACCAAGAGACCCAGTACTTC.

V usage is TRBV7-9 and J usage is TRBJ2-6; D gene ambiguous. The germline V and J ends were trimmed by 6 bases and 4 bases, with 4 bases remaining between them. The germline CDR1 and CDR2 sequences are SEHNR and FQNEAQ (reference sequence). The CDR3 runs to 12 residues. CDR3 protein: CASRQGANVLTF. In nucleotides, the CDR3 is TGTGCCAGCAGACAGGGGGCCAACGTCCTGACTTTC.

This chain uses TRBV9 with TRBJ2-5; tentatively, D is TRBD1 (6 bases). CDR1 and CDR2 from the germline V gene are SGDLS and YYNGEE. CDR3 length: 15 amino acids. The ends were cut back, 1 base at V and 5 bases at J, with 15 bases in the middle. CDR3 amino acids: CASSVRAQGDETQYF. The CDR3 DNA follows: TGTGCCAGCAGCGTACGGGCACAGGGCGATGAGACCCAGTACTTC.

The chain couples TRBV6-6 to TRBJ1-6; tentatively, D is TRBD1 (6 bases). CDR3 length equals 13 residues. Germline V gene data show CDR1 as MNHNY and CDR2 as SVGAGI (reference sequence). Trimming removed 7 bases from V and 6 bases from J, with 10 bases in between. The CDR3 DNA is TGTGCCAGCAAGGACAGAATTAATTCACCCCTCCACTTT. Its protein is CASKDRINSPLHF.

The rearrangement links TRBV9 to TRBJ2-1; possibly TRBD2 for D (5 bases). Trimming took off 0 bases at V and 5 bases at J, with 15 bases between the two ends. CDR3 length: 16 residues. Germline CDR1 is SGDLS and CDR2 is YYNGEE. The CDR3 DNA reads as TGTGCCAGCAGCGTAGGGATGACTACAGCTAACAATGAGCAGTTCTTC. Protein product: CASSVGMTTANNEQFF.

In regard to this clone: One end of the junction is discordant with germline, which a read error may explain. The rearrangement uses TRBV4-3 and TRBJ2-5; D is perhaps TRBD2 (6 bases). The germline V gene encodes CDR1 LGHNA and CDR2 YSLEER. The CDR3 sequence is 16 residues long. This CDR3 reads CASRQGVGGGQETQYF. CDR3 in DNA: TGCGCCAGCAGACAAGGGGTGGGGGGTGGTCAAGAGACCCAGTACTTC.

The rearrangement links TRBV5-8 to TRBJ2-3, with TRBD2 matching 7 bases. Losses at the gene ends were 2 bases for V and 1 base for J; bases not matched to a gene: 4. The CDR3 runs 15 residues. Germline V gene data show CDR1 as SGHTS and CDR2 as YDEGEE. CDR3 residues: CASSFTSVRTDTQYF. The CDR3 DNA is TGTGCCAGCAGCTTTACTAGCGTACGCACAGATACGCAGTATTTT.

This clone came up a few times. This sequence joins TRBV28 and TRBJ2-7; 11 bases agree with TRBD1. The germline CDR1 and CDR2 sequences are MDHEN and SYDVKM. The CDR3 totals 13 residues. The J segment lost 3 bases and the V segment lost 7 bases, leaving 2 bases of the junction unmatched. CDR3 protein: CASIGTGGYEQYF. CDR3 DNA sequence: TGTGCCAGCATCGGGACAGGGGGCTACGAGCAGTACTTC.

J is TRBJ2-5 and V is TRBV21-1; the D call of TRBD2 is as the table states it, not checked on the DNA. TRBV21-1 is noted as a pseudogene. This CDR3 contains 17 residues. CDR3 protein: CASSSEDRVGKKETQYF. The CDR3 DNA sequence: TGTGCCAGCAGCTCGGAGGACCGCGTAGGGAAAAAAGAGACCCAGTACTTC.

The genes are TRBV30 and TRBJ2-1, with 9 bases lining up with TRBD2. Germline V gene lookup returns CDR1 GTSNPN and CDR2 SVGIG (reference sequence). The J segment lost 4 bases and the V segment lost 2 bases, leaving 3 bases of the junction unmatched. The CDR3 contains 14 residues. CDR3 sequence (DNA): TGTGCCTGGAGTCTTAGCGGGGGTTACAATGAGCAGTTCTTC. Translated: CAWSLSGGYNEQFF.

The rearrangement uses TRBV30 and TRBJ2-4; 7 bases align to TRBD2. The CDR3 covers 16 residues. Trimming cost V 4 bases and J 0 bases; bases outside gene matches: 9. Germline values: CDR1 GTSNPN, CDR2 SVGIG (reference sequence). The CDR3 reads CAWTLPGLLAKNIQYF. The CDR3 DNA follows: TGTGCCTGGACCCTTCCGGGACTACTAGCCAAAAACATTCAGTACTTC.